A selection of T cell receptor beta chains follows, all from one sample in a study of cytomegalovirus exposure and HLA in healthy donors. Method: immunoSEQ multiplex PCR; TCRdb's copy keeps in-frame clones and lacks some. The sample lists about 160,000 clones, approximately 76% occurring once. What was sequenced was PBMCs. The receptor set was obtained from a man aged 55-75 years in good health and CMV-seronegative. Each CDR3 is given with its conserved first and last residue. The D gene is left open where the match is weak. For some rows the clone size is stated as once, few or many, or as a class when expanded; others skip it.

DNA,CDR3,V,length,size,D,J
TGTGCCAGCAGCTCCAACTACTTCAATCAGCCCCAGCATTTT,CASSSNYFNQPQHF,TRBV7-2,14,.,.,TRBJ1-5
TGCGCCACCAGACAGAGCTCCTACAATGAGCAGTTCTTC,CATRQSSYNEQFF,TRBV10-2,13,.,.,TRBJ2-1
TGCAGCGCTGGACTACCAGGGGGCTCGGGAACTGAAGCTTTCTTT,CSAGLPGGSGTEAFF,TRBV29-1,15,.,TRBD1,TRBJ1-1
TGTGCATCGCGGGGCAGTTGGGCGGGAGAGGAGCAGTACTTC,CASRGSWAGEEQYF,TRBV27,14,.,TRBD2,TRBJ2-7
TGTGCCAGCAGTTTATCAACCCGGACATCGGATGAAAAACTGTTTTTT,CASSLSTRTSDEKLFF,TRBV28,16,.,.,TRBJ1-4
TGTGCCAGCAGCCTCCTCTTAGCGGGAGGGAGTTACGAGCAGTACTTC,CASSLLLAGGSYEQYF,TRBV27,16,.,TRBD2,TRBJ2-7
TGTGCCAGCAGCTTCCCGTCCGGGGAGCTGTTTTTT,CASSFPSGELFF,TRBV7-9,12,.,.,TRBJ2-2
TGTGCCAGCAGCCCACAGATCCCATGGGAGCAGTACTTC,CASSPQIPWEQYF,TRBV7-2,13,.,.,TRBJ2-7
TGTGCCAGCAGCTTAGACCCCGGGGGGGTCTATGGCTACACCTTC,CASSLDPGGVYGYTF,TRBV7-2,15,.,.,TRBJ1-2
TGTGCCTGGAGTGGTGGACTAGCGGGAGGAACTCAGCAGTTCTTC,CAWSGGLAGGTQQFF,TRBV30,15,.,TRBD2,TRBJ2-1
TGCGCCAGCAGCCAACCTACAGGCCGGATTAGCAATCAGCCCCAGCATTTT,CASSQPTGRISNQPQHF,TRBV4-1,17,.,.,TRBJ1-5
TGTGCCAGTAGTATGGGGGACAGGGTGATAGTTGGCTACACCTTC,CASSMGDRVIVGYTF,TRBV19,15,.,TRBD1,TRBJ1-2
TGCGCCAGCAGCCCGGGACAGGGGTTGAACACTGAAGCTTTCTTT,CASSPGQGLNTEAFF,TRBV5-1,15,.,TRBD1,TRBJ1-1
TGCAGCGTTCGACAGGGGGTGGTCACTGAAGCTTTCTTT,CSVRQGVVTEAFF,TRBV29-1,13,.,TRBD1,TRBJ1-1
TGTGCCAGCATTAATTCAGGGGCGATGAATGAAAAACTGTTTTTT,CASINSGAMNEKLFF,TRBV2,15,once,.,TRBJ1-4
TGCACCAGCAGCCAACCAAGACTAGCGGGGGGCGTTGAGACCCAGTACTTC,CTSSQPRLAGGVETQYF,TRBV1,17,.,.,TRBJ2-5
TGCGCCAGCAGCATAGCCAATACACGGAGGGGCACGCAGTATTTT,CASSIANTRRGTQYF,TRBV5-1,15,.,.,TRBJ2-3
TGTGCCAGTAGTATTGCCAGGGTGGAGGAAAAACTGTTTTTT,CASSIARVEEKLFF,TRBV19,14,.,.,TRBJ1-4
TGTGCCAGCCGTTTCAATCAGGGGGAGCTGTTTTTT,CASRFNQGELFF,TRBV2,12,.,.,TRBJ2-2
TGTGCCAGCAGCCCGGGACAACCAAATTCACCCCTCCACTTT,CASSPGQPNSPLHF,TRBV5-4,14,few,.,TRBJ1-6
TGTGCCACCAGCAGACCAGGGACAGGCGCTTACACCGGGGAGCTGTTTTTT,CATSRPGTGAYTGELFF,TRBV15,17,few,TRBD1,TRBJ2-2
TGTGCCAGCAGCTACACCCCGGGACTAGGATACAATGAGCAGTTCTTC,CASSYTPGLGYNEQFF,TRBV7-9,16,.,TRBD2,TRBJ2-1
TGCGCCAGCAGCCGATCCCACAGGGATACGCAGTATTTT,CASSRSHRDTQYF,TRBV4-3,13,.,.,TRBJ2-3
TGTGCCATTTCCGGGGGGTACCAAGAGACCCAGTACTTC,CAISGGYQETQYF,TRBV28,13,.,TRBD2,TRBJ2-5
TGTGCCAGTAGTCCTCAGGGATTCTATGGCTACACCTTC,CASSPQGFYGYTF,TRBV19,13,.,.,TRBJ1-2
TGTGCCAGCTCCCTCTCCCCGGTCTACGAGCAGTACTTC,CASSLSPVYEQYF,TRBV18,13,.,.,TRBJ2-7
TGTGCCAGCAGCTTCACTAGCGGAGATATCCACGAGCAGTACTTC,CASSFTSGDIHEQYF,TRBV7-2,15,.,TRBD2,TRBJ2-7
TGTGCCAGCACCTCTGGACTAGAGACCTACGAGCAGTACTTC,CASTSGLETYEQYF,TRBV2,14,few,TRBD2,TRBJ2-7
TGCGCCAGCAGCCCAGGGCGGAGCCAAGAGACCCAGTACTTC,CASSPGRSQETQYF,TRBV5-1,14,.,.,TRBJ2-5
TGTGCCAGCAGTTTAGATTACAGGTCATTTCTAAACAATGAGCAGTTCTTC,CASSLDYRSFLNNEQFF,TRBV28,17,.,.,TRBJ2-1
TGTGCCAGCAGTGTTCCCCCGGGGGGGAGCTCCTACAATGAGCAGTTCTTC,CASSVPPGGSSYNEQFF,TRBV2,17,.,TRBD2,TRBJ2-1
TGTGCCAGCAGCTTAGGCGGGGCCTCCTACGAGCAGTACTTC,CASSLGGASYEQYF,TRBV11-3,14,.,.,TRBJ2-7
TGTGCCAGTAGTCCCCGGGAGGGGTCGAACGAGCAGTACTTC,CASSPREGSNEQYF,TRBV19,14,.,TRBD2,TRBJ2-7
TGTGCCAGCAGTTTTGTGACAGGGGGTACCTACGAGCAGTACTTC,CASSFVTGGTYEQYF,TRBV28,15,.,TRBD1,TRBJ2-7
TGTGCCAGCACCGACAGAGTCTTGGGTAATGAAAAACTGTTTTTT,CASTDRVLGNEKLFF,TRBV28,15,few,.,TRBJ1-4
TGTGCCAGCAGTCTACCTGGGGGGGGCAGTCGGTATGGCTACACCTTC,CASSLPGGGSRYGYTF,TRBV28,16,.,.,TRBJ1-2
TGTGCCAGCAGCTCGGCGGAGGGGGCGGGTGGCTACACCTTC,CASSSAEGAGGYTF,TRBV7-3,14,.,TRBD1,TRBJ1-2
TGTGCCAGCAGCCTTAGTAGCCCTAGCACAGATACGCAGTATTTT,CASSLSSPSTDTQYF,TRBV11-2,15,.,.,TRBJ2-3
TGTGCCAGTAGTATAGTGGCAGGTCTGAACACTGAAGCTTTCTTT,CASSIVAGLNTEAFF,TRBV19,15,.,.,TRBJ1-1
TGTGCCAGCAACCAAGGGGAGGGGCCCTACACCTTC,CASNQGEGPYTF,TRBV2,12,.,.,TRBJ1-2
TGTGCCAGCAGTTTATACAACTCTGGGGCCAACGTCCTGACTTTC,CASSLYNSGANVLTF,TRBV28,15,.,.,TRBJ2-6
TGCGCCAGCAGCCAAGTCTGGGCCGGGACAGGGAGGTCTTCTGGAAACACCATATATTTT,CASSQVWAGTGRSSGNTIYF,TRBV4-3,20,.,TRBD1,TRBJ1-3
TGTGCCAGCAGTGAACGGGCAGGGGGGAACACCGGGGAGCTGTTTTTT,CASSERAGGNTGELFF,TRBV6-1,16,few,TRBD1,TRBJ2-2
TGTGCCAGTAGTCCTGGGACTGCCGCTAATGAAAAACTGTTTTTT,CASSPGTAANEKLFF,TRBV19,15,.,.,TRBJ1-4
TGTGCCAGCAGCTTGTCGACTAGCACAGATACGCGGTATTTT,CASSLSTSTDTRYF,TRBV5-4,14,.,TRBD2,TRBJ2-3
TGCGCCAGCAGCTCCGCAGGGGGTTGGGGAGAGACCCAGTACTTC,CASSSAGGWGETQYF,TRBV5-1,15,once,TRBD1,TRBJ2-5
TGTGCCAGCAGCCTCCCAGCGAGCTATGGCTACACCTTC,CASSLPASYGYTF,TRBV5-6,13,.,.,TRBJ1-2
TGTGCCAGCAGTGATTGGCCCATTAATGAAAAACTGTTTTTT,CASSDWPINEKLFF,TRBV6-1,14,few,.,TRBJ1-4
TGCGCCAGCAGCCAACAAGCGGGACTCATCACAGATACGCAGTATTTT,CASSQQAGLITDTQYF,TRBV5-1,16,.,TRBD2,TRBJ2-3
TGTGCCAGCAGTGAAGGGCGGCTAGCGGGAGGTAGCGAGACCCAGTACTTC,CASSEGRLAGGSETQYF,TRBV2,17,.,TRBD2,TRBJ2-5
TGCGCCAGCAGTACCCTCCAGGGAAGGAATGAGCAGTTCTTC,CASSTLQGRNEQFF,TRBV5-1,14,.,.,TRBJ2-1